This is a list of T cell receptor beta chains from one sample in a study of response to subunit inactivated influenza vaccine. From the RT-PCR reads, TCRdb called clonotypes with MiXCR, one entry per CDR3 protein. The repertoire holds about 540,000 distinct CDR3 sequences, with approximately 15% as singletons. The sample consisted of PBMCs from blood, taken about 12 days after vaccination. All receptors come from a man in his forties or fifties who received an inactivated influenza vaccine. CDR3s include the opening cysteine and the closing phenylalanine or tryptophan. D genes are given only for firm matches. Not all rows give a size; the values are once, few, many and, for expanded clones, a class.

TRBD2	TRBV20-1	TRBJ2-1	many	CSAYSGRSSYNEQFF	TGCAGTGCTTATAGCGGGAGGTCTTCCTACAATGAGCAGTTCTTC
-	TRBV12-3/TRBV12-4	TRBJ2-7	few	CASSFGANEQYF	TGTGCCAGCAGTTTCGGGGCTAACGAGCAGTACTTC
TRBD2	TRBV9	TRBJ2-4	many	CASSPEPVAGLRNIQYF	TGTGCCAGCAGCCCAGAGCCAGTAGCGGGTCTGAGGAACATTCAGTACTTC
-	TRBV28	TRBJ2-2	-	CASSWGSTGELFF	TGTGCCAGCAGTTGGGGTTCCACCGGGGAGCTGTTTTTT
-	TRBV29-1	TRBJ2-3	-	CSIRGTVGTQYF	TGCAGCATCCGGGGGACAGTAGGAACGCAGTATTTT
TRBD2	TRBV3-1	TRBJ2-3	-	CASSQASGSSTDTQYF	TGTGCCAGCAGCCAAGCTAGCGGATCTAGCACAGATACGCAGTATTTT
-	TRBV9	TRBJ1-1	few	CASSADLGAEAFF	TGTGCCAGCAGCGCAGACCTGGGGGCTGAAGCTTTCTTT
-	TRBV12-3/TRBV12-4	TRBJ2-3	many	CASSPYDGDTQYF	TGTGCCAGCAGCCCCTATGATGGAGATACGCAGTATTTT
-	TRBV7-8	TRBJ2-1	-	CASSTAGTRKREQFF	TGTGCCAGCAGCACAGCCGGGACACGGAAGCGTGAGCAGTTCTTC
-	TRBV6-2/TRBV6-3	TRBJ1-5	-	CASAIRSNQPQHF	TGTGCCAGCGCGATTAGGAGCAATCAGCCCCAGCATTTT
-	TRBV9	TRBJ1-2	-	CASSVVPGRGLGYTF	TGTGCCAGCAGCGTAGTGCCAGGCCGGGGGTTGGGCTACACCTTC
-	TRBV4-3	TRBJ2-7	few	CASSQDVGGFYEQYF	TGCGCCAGCAGCCAAGATGTAGGGGGATTCTACGAGCAGTACTTC